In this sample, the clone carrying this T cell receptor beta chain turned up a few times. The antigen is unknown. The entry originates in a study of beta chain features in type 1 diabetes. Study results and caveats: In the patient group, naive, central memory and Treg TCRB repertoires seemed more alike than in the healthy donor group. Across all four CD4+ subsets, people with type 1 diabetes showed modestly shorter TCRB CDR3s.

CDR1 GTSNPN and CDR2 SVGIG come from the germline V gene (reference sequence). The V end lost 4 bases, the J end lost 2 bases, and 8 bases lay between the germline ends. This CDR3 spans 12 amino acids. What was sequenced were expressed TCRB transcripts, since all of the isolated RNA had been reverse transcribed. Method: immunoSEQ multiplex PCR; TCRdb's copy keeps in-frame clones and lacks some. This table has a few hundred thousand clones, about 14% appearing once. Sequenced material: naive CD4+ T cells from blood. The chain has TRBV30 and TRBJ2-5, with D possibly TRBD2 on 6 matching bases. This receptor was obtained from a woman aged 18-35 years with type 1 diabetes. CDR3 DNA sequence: TGTGCCTGGACGGCGGGACAAGAGACCCAGTACTTC. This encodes CAWTAGQETQYF.